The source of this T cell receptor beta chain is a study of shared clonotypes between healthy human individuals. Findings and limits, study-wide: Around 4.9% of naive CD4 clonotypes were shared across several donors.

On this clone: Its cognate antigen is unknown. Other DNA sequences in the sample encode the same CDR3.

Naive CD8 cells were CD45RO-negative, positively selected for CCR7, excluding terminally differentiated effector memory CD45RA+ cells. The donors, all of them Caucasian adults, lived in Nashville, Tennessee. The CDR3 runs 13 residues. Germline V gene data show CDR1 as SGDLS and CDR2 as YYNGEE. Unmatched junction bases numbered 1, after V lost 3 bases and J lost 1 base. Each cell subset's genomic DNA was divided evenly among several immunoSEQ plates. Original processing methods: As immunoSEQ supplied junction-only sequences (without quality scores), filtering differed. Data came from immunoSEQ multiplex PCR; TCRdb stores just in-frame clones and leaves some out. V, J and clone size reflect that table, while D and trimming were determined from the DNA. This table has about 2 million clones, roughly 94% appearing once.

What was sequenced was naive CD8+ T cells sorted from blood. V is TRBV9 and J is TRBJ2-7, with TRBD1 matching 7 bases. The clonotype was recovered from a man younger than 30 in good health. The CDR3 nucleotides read TGTGCCAGCAGCGAGACAGGGTCCTACGAGCAGTACTTC. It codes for CASSETGSYEQYF.